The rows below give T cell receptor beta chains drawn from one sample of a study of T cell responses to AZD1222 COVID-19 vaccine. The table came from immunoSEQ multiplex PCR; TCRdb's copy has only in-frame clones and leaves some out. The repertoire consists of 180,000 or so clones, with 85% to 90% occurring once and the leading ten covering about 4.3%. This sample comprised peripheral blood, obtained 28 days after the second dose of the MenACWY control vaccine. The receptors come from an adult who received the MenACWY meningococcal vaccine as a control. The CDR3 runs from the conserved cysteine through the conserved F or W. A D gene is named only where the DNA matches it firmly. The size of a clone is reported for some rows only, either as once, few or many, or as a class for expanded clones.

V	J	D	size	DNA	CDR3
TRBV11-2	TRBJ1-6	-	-	TGTGCCAGCAGCGCCCGGGACGCCGATTCACCCCTCCACTTT	CASSARDADSPLHF
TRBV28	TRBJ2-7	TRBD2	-	TGTGCCAGCAGTGTGGGGGGGTTAAGACACGAGCAGTACTTC	CASSVGGLRHEQYF
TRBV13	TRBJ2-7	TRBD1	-	TGTGCCAGCAGCTGGACAGGGGGAAACTACGAGCAGTACTTC	CASSWTGGNYEQYF
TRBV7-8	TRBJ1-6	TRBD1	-	TGTGCCAGCAGCTTCACAGGGGCTAATTCACCCCTCCACTTT	CASSFTGANSPLHF
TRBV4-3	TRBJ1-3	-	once	TGCGCCAGCAGCCAAGGGGAGGGTTCTGGAAACACCATATATTTT	CASSQGEGSGNTIYF
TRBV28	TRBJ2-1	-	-	TGTGCCAGCAGTTTCTTCGCTAGCACAACCTACAATGAGCAGTTCTTC	CASSFFASTTYNEQFF
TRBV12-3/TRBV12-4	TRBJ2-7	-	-	TGTGCCAGCACCCCAGGGTGGTCGGGCGAGCAGTACTTC	CASTPGWSGEQYF
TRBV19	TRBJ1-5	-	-	TGTGCCAGTAGTATCTGGCCAAATAGCAATCAGCCCCAGCATTTT	CASSIWPNSNQPQHF
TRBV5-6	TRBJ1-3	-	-	TGTGCCAGCAGCTTGTGGGGAAACACCATATATTTT	CASSLWGNTIYF
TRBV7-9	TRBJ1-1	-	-	TGTGCCAGCAGCTTGGGGGTCACTGAAGCTTTCTTT	CASSLGVTEAFF
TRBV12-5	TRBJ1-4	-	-	TGTGCTAGTGGTCCCCGAGGGGCTAATGAAAAACTGTTTTTT	CASGPRGANEKLFF
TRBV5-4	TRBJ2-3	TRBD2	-	TGTGCCAGCAGCACTAAAACTAGCGGGAGTAGCACAGATACGCAGTATTTT	CASSTKTSGSSTDTQYF
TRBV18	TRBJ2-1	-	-	TGTGCCAGCTCACGGGACAATGAGCAGTTCTTC	CASSRDNEQFF
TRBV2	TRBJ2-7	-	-	TGTGCCAGCAGCGGTTTGCCGGGCGAGCAGTACTTC	CASSGLPGEQYF
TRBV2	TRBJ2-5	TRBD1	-	TGTGCCAGCACCCCTGGGACAGCCAAAGAGACCCAGTACTTC	CASTPGTAKETQYF
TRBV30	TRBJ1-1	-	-	TGTGCCTGGAGTCCAGTGAACACTGAAGCTTTCTTT	CAWSPVNTEAFF